This T cell receptor (beta chain) was identified in a study of cytomegalovirus exposure and HLA in healthy donors. Study-wide points: Earlier analysis found most TCR beta V segments productive about 87% or about 30% of the time. V segments that were indistinguishable, TRBV6-2 and TRBV6-3 among them, were omitted from analysis.

PCR employed 60 Vbeta and 13 Jbeta primers. TCRdb's table, derived via immunoSEQ multiplex PCR, lists solely in-frame clones and lacks some. Here the sample spans some 200,000 clones, over 80% being singletons. The CDR3 extends over 16 amino acids. Germline trimming cut 1 base from V and 6 bases from J; bases unmatched to any gene: 9. The V gene's germline CDR1 is SNHLY and CDR2 FYNNEI. Details on this clone: Antigen unknown.

The V call is TRBV2, the J call TRBJ2-7; 10 bases map to TRBD1. The TCR comes from a boy younger than 10 in good health and CMV-seronegative. Sequenced material: PBMCs. The CDR3 region has the DNA TGTGCCAGCAGTGAAGGAGACAGGGGGCGACCGTTCGAGCAGTACTTC. Amino acid sequence: CASSEGDRGRPFEQYF.